Following are 3 T cell receptor beta chains from one sample sequenced in a study of neoadjuvant anti-PD-1 for oral cavity cancer. As to time point: after neoadjuvant nivolumab, at surgical resection. Generated by immunoSEQ multiplex PCR, the TCRdb table keeps only in-frame clones and is missing some. The sample has fewer than 90,000 clones; approximately 85% are singletons. Sequencing was performed on PBMCs, taken after nivolumab (anti-PD-1) treatment. These receptors were taken from a person aged 40 to 85 with oral cavity squamous cell carcinoma.

This sequence joins TRBV30 and TRBJ1-5; no reliable D call. The CDR3 is 13 amino acids. With 1 base removed from V and 6 bases from J, the gap between germline ends came to 10 bases. The germline gives CDR1 GTSNPN, CDR2 SVGIG (reference sequence). As DNA, the CDR3 is TGTGCCTGGAGTGAGAAGGGTTCTCAGCCCCAGCATTTT. Protein sequence: CAWSEKGSQPQHF.

V usage is TRBV15 and J usage is TRBJ1-1; tentatively, D is TRBD1 (5 bases). CDR1 and CDR2 (germline): LNHNV, YYDKDF (reference sequence). The CDR3 totals 13 residues. The V end was cut by 5 bases, the J end by 12 bases, with 19 bases between. Here the CDR3 reads CATSQAARTPTFF. The CDR3 bases are TGTGCCACCAGCCAAGCAGCGCGGACACCGACTTTCTTT.

CDR3 amino acids: CASSPYTGGAQHF. CDR3 in DNA: TGTGCCAGCAGCCCCTACACAGGGGGGGCCCAGCATTTT. The chain uses TRBV5-5 and TRBJ1-5; the match to TRBD1 covers 8 bases. V shed 4 bases and J 11 bases; nucleotides not matched to a gene: 8. This CDR3 comprises 13 residues. Germline CDR1 is SGHKS and CDR2 is YYEKEE (reference sequence).